This TCR beta chain is drawn from a study of human T cells and chemical hapten exposure. Regarding time point: patch test 2, 6 weeks after DPC sensitization. Noted treatment: therapeutic diphenylcyclopropenone sensitization with weekly scalp DPC. Donors, patients with alopecia ranging from 18 to 70 years old and judged suitable for DPC, provided samples. Single cDNA molecules in the library carried unique molecular identifiers attached during preparation. Original processing methods: A per-sample median of roughly 97,000 TCRs was observed, with a range of roughly 20,000 to 690,600. TCRdb reanalysed the RACE reads using MiXCR and keeps one entry per CDR3 protein. None of the V and J calls come from the authors' own analysis; TCRdb made them. The repertoire holds about 42,000 distinct CDR3 sequences, around 10% seen once, with approximately 15% in the top ten. Per the germline V gene, CDR1 is SEHNR and CDR2 is FQNEAQ (reference sequence). V dropped 8 bases and J dropped 2 bases, with 10 bases sitting between them. This CDR3 region has 13 residues.

This clonotype was picked up many times. The antigen remains unidentified. Study conclusions and caveats: TCRs whose frequency exceeded 1 in 1000 remained the same following DPC sensitization.

The rearrangement joins TRBV7-9 to TRBJ1-5; D not certain. The sequences come from whole blood, collected in connection with sensitization to the hapten diphenylcyclopropenone (DPC). This sequence originates from a woman aged 40 to 50 with alopecia areata. Some clones in this sample may be carry-over from other donors' samples. The CDR3 coding sequence is TGTGCCAGCGCCTTAGAAGGCAATCAGCCCCAGCATTTT. It encodes CASALEGNQPQHF. The complete variable domain, with remaining parts taken from reference TRBV7-9 and TRBJ1-5, reads DTGVSQNPRHKITKRGQNVTFRCDPISEHNRLYWYRQTLGQGPEFLTYFQNEAQLEKSRLLSDRFSAERPKGSFSTLEIQRTEQGDSAMYLCASALEGNQPQHFGDGTRLSIL.